This TCR beta chain was found in a study of regulatory T cells in long-lasting Graves disease. V dropped 5 bases and J dropped 4 bases, with 11 bases sitting between them. The CDR3 loop spans 14 amino acids. From germline, CDR1 is MNHEY and CDR2 SVGEGT. Whole-study findings and limits: Among samples with persistent disease, TRBV28, TRBJ1-2 and TRBJ2-5 were favored.

Time point noted: newly diagnosed GD, antithyroid drugs for less than 3 months. PBMC-extracted RNA yielded the TCR library. American Thyroid Association guidelines defined how Graves' disease was diagnosed. Building of the TCR beta libraries involved iRepertoire HTBI primers and Arm-PCR of CDR3 regions. TCRdb ran MiXCR on the multiplex PCR reads and lists one entry per CDR3 protein. The sample contains 560,000 or so distinct CDR3 sequences, roughly 16% of which appear only once. This clonotype showed up just a few times. Its antigen remains unknown. The data were also submitted as part of a second study, on T cells in Graves' hyperthyroidism and ophthalmopathy. That report notes: Diagnostic decisions used clinical symptoms, serum thyroxine and TRAb, thyroid ultrasound and orbital computed tomography.

This chain joins TRBV6-2 or TRBV6-3 and TRBJ2-2; D may be TRBD1 (6 bases). Here the sequenced sample was peripheral blood mononuclear cells (PBMCs), taken at new diagnosis, from a patient treated with antithyroid drugs. This TCR was sampled from a man between 18 and 29 years old with Graves disease. The CDR3 spells CASSERGSTGELFF. The CDR3 DNA is TGTGCCAGCAGTGAGAGGGGGAGCACCGGGGAGCTGTTTTTT.